This TCR beta chain was retrieved from a study of blood T cell repertoires in COVID-19. About the research overall: The origin of the acute and convalescent COVID-19 samples was the United States, Italy and Spain. In each case, the material was cDNA or gDNA derived from T cells, B-cell-depleted T cells, or PBMCs.

This table comes from immunoSEQ multiplex PCR, and its TCRdb copy is limited to in-frame clones, with some not included. This sample yields under 400,000 clones, of which roughly 90% are seen a single time; 1% belongs to the top ten. The clonotype comes from a woman aged 30 to 39 who had been exposed to COVID-19. Input material: PBMCs or T cells enriched from blood (not recorded which).

This CDR3 reads CASRGQGAEAFF. CDR3 DNA: TGTGCCAGCAGGGGACAGGGGGCTGAAGCTTTCTTT. This chain joins TRBV5-6 and TRBJ1-1; 11 bases are a match to TRBD1. The CDR3 extends over 12 amino acids. J was trimmed by 6 bases and V by 5 bases; bases with no gene match: 0. Germline loops: CDR1 SGHDT, CDR2 YYEEEE. The variable domain in full, with the rest retrieved from reference TRBV5-6 and TRBJ1-1, is DAGVTQSPTHLIKTRGQQVTLRCSPKSGHDTVSWYQQALGQGPQFIFQYYEEEERQRGNFPDRFSGHQFPNYSSELNVNALLLGDSALYLCASRGQGAEAFFGQGTRLTVV.